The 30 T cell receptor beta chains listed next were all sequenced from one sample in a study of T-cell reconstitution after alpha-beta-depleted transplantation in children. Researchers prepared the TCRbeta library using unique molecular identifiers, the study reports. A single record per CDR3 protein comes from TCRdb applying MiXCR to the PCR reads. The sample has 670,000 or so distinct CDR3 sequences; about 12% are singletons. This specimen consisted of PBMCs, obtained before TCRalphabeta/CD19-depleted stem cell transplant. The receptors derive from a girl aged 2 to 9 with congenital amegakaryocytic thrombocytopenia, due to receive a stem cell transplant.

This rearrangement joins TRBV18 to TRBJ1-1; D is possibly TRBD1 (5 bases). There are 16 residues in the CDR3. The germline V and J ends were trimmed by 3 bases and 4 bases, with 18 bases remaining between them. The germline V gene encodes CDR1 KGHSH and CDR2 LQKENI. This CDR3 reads CASSPDGAKISTEAFF. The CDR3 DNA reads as TGTGCCAGCTCACCCGATGGGGCAAAAATTTCCACTGAAGCTTTCTTT.

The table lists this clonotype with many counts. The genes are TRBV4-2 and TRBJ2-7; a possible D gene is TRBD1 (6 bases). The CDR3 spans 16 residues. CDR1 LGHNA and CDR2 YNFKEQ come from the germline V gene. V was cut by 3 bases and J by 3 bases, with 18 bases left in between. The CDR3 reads CASSQTRDKTLYEQYF. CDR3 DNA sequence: TGTGCCAGCAGCCAGACCAGGGACAAAACCCTCTACGAGCAGTACTTC.

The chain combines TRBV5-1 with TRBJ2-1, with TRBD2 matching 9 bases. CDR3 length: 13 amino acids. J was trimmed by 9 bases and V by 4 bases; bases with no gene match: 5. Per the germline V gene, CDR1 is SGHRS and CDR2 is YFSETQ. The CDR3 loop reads CASSQGLAFEQFF. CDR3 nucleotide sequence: TGCGCCAGCAGCCAGGGACTAGCCTTTGAGCAGTTCTTC.

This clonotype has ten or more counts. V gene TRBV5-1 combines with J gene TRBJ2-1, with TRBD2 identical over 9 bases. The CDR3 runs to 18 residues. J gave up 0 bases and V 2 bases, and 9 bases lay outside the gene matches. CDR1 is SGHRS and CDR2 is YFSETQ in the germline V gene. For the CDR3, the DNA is TGCGCCAGCAGCTTTGGAGTAGCGGGAGAAACCTCCTACAATGAGCAGTTCTTC. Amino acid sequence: CASSFGVAGETSYNEQFF.

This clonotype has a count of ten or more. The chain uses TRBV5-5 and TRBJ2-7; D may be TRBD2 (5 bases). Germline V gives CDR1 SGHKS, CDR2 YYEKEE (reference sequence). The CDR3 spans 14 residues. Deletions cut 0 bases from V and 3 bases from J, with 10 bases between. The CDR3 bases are TGTGCCAGCAGCTTGGCTCCGGGAAACTACGAGCAGTACTTC. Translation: CASSLAPGNYEQYF.

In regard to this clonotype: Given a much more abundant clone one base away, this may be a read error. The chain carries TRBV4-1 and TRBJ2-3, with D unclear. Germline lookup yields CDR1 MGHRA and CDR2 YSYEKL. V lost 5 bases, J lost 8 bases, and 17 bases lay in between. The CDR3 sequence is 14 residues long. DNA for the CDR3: TGCGCCAGCAGCGGAAGGCTCGGCGCAGTTACGCAGTATTTT. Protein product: CASSGRLGAVTQYF.

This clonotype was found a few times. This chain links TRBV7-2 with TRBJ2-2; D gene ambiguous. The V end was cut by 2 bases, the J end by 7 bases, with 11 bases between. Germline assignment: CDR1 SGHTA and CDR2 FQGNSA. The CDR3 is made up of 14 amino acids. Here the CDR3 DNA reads TGTGCCAGCAGCTTATCCAGTCAAGGCGGGGAGCTGTTTTTT. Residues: CASSLSSQGGELFF.

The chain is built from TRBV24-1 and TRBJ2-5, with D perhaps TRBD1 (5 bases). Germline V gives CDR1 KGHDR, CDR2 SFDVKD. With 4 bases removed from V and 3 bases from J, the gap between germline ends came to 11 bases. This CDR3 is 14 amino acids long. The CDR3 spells CATSDPRVEETQYF. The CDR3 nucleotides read TGTGCCACCAGTGACCCCAGGGTGGAAGAGACCCAGTACTTC.

The CDR3 coding sequence is TGTGCCACCGAAAACCGGGGGCCAGTCGTCTACGAGCAGTACTTC. It encodes CATENRGPVVYEQYF. The chain employs TRBV7-9 and TRBJ2-7; the D call may be TRBD1 or TRBD2 (6 bases each). V was clipped by 10 bases and J by 3 bases, with 22 bases between them. Germline V CDR1 and CDR2: SEHNR, FQNEAQ (reference sequence). This CDR3 spans 15 amino acids.

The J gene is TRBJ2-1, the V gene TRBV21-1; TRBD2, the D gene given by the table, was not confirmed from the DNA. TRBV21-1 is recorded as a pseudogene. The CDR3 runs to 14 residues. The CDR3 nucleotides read TGTGCCAGCAGCAAGCCTAGCGTATACAATGAGCAGTTCTTC. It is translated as CASSKPSVYNEQFF.

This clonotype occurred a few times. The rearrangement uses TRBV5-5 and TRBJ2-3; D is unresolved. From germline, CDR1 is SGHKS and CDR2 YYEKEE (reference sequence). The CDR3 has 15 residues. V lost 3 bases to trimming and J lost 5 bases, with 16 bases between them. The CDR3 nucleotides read TGTGCCAGCAGCTCACTCCCCGGACGGGTAGATACGCAGTATTTT. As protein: CASSSLPGRVDTQYF.

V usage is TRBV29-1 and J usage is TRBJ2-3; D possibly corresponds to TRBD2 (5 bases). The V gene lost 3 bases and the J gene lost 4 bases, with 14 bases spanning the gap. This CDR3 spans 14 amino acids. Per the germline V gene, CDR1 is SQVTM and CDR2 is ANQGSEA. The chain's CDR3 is CSVDRGYSADTQYF. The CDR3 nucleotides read TGCAGCGTTGACCGCGGGTATAGCGCAGATACGCAGTATTTT.

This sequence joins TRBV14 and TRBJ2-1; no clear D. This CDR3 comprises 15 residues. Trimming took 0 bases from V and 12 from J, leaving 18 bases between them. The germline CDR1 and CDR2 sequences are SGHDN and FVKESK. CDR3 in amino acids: CASSQDPVARLGQFF. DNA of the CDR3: TGTGCCAGCAGCCAAGATCCCGTGGCTAGACTTGGGCAGTTCTTC.

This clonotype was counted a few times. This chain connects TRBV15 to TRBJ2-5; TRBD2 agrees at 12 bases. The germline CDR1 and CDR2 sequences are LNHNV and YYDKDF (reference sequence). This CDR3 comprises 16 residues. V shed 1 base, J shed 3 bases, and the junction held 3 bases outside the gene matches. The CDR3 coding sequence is TGTGCCACCAGCAGAGTACGACTAGCGGGAGAAGAGACCCAGTACTTC. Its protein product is CATSRVRLAGEETQYF.

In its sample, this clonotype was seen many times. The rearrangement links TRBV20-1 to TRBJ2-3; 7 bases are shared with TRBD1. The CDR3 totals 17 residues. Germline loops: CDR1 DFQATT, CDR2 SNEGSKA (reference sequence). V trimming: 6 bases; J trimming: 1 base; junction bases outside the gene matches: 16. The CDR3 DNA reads TGCAGTGCACCGTTGAAGACAGGGAAAACCGGCACAGATACGCAGTATTTT. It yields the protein CSAPLKTGKTGTDTQYF.

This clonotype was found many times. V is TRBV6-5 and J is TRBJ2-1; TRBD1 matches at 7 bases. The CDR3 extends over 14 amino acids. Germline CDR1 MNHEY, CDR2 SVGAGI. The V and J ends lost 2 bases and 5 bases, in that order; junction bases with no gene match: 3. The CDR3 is CASSYGTEDNEQFF. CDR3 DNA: TGTGCCAGCAGTTACGGGACAGAAGACAATGAGCAGTTCTTC.

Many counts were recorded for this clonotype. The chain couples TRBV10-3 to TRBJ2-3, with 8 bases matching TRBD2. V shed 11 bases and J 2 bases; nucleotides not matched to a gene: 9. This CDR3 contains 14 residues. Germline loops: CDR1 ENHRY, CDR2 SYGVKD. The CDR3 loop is CAVDNSGNTDTQYF. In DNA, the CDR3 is TGTGCCGTAGATAATAGCGGGAACACAGATACGCAGTATTTT.

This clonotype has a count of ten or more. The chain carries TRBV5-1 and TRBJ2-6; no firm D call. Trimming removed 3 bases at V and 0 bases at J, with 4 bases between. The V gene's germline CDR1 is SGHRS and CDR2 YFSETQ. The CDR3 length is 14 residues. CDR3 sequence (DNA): TGCGCCAGCAGCTCCGGCTCTGGGGCCAACGTCCTGACTTTC. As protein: CASSSGSGANVLTF.

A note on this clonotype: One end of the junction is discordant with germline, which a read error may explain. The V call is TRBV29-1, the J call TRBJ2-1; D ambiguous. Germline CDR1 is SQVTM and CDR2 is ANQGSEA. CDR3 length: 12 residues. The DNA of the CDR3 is TGCAGCGTTGGGCAGAGCGTGAATGATCAGTTCTTC. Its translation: CSVGQSVNDQFF.

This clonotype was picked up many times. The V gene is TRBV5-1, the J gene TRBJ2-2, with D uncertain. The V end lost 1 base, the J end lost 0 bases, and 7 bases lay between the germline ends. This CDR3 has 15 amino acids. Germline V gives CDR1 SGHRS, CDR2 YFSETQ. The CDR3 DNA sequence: TGCGCCAGCAGCTTGTATGGTGCGAACACCGGGGAGCTGTTTTTT. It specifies CASSLYGANTGELFF.

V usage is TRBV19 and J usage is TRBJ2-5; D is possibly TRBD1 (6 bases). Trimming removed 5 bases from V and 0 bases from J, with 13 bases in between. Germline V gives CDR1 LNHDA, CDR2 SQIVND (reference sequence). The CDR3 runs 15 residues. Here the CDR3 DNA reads TGTGCCAGTAGTGCCGGGACAAACAACCAAGAGACCCAGTACTTC. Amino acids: CASSAGTNNQETQYF. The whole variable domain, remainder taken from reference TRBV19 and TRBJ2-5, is DGGITQSPKYLFRKEGQNVTLSCEQNLNHDAMYWYRQDPGQGLRLIYYSQIVNDFQKGDIAEGYSVSREKKESFPLTVTSAQKNPTAFYLCASSAGTNNQETQYFGPGTRLLVL.

CDR3 protein: CASSQEPAGGETQYF. The CDR3, as DNA: TGTGCCAGCAGCCAAGAACCCGCGGGAGGAGAGACCCAGTACTTC. V usage is TRBV14 and J usage is TRBJ2-5; the match to TRBD2 covers 8 bases. Germline V lookup: CDR1 SGHDN, CDR2 FVKESK. V was pared by 0 bases and J by 4 bases, with 4 bases of the junction left unmatched. The CDR3 contains 15 residues.

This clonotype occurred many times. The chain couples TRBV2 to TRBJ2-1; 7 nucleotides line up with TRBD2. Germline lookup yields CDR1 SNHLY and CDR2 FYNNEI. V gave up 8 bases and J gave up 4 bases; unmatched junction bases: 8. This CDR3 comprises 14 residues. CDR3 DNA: TGTGCCAGCGGGAAAGCGGGAAGGTACAATGAGCAGTTCTTC. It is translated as CASGKAGRYNEQFF.

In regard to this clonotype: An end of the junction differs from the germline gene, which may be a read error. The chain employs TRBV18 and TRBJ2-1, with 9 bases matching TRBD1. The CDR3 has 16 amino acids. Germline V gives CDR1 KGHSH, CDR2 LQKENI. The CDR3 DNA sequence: TGTGCCAGCTCACAAACACAGGGGGCGGCTTACAATGAGCCGTTCTTC. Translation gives CASSQTQGAAYNEPFF.

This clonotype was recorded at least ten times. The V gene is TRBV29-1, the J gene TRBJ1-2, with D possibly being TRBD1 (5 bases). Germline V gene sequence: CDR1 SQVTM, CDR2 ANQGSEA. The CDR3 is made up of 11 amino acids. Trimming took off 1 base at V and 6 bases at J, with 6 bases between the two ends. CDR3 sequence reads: CSVEGGDGYTF. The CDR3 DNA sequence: TGCAGCGTTGAAGGGGGGGATGGCTACACCTTC.

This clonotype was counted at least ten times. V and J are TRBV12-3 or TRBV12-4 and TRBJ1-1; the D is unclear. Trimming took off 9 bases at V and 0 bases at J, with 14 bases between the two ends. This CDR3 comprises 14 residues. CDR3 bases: TGTGCCAGTAGTAGCCGACCGCTGAACACTGAAGCTTTCTTT. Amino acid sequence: CASSSRPLNTEAFF.

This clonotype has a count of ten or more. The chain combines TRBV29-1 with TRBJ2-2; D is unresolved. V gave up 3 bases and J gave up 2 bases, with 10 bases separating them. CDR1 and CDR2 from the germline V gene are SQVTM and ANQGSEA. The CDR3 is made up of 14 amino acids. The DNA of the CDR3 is TGCAGCGTTGAGGGTTCAAAAAACACCGGGGAGCTGTTTTTT. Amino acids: CSVEGSKNTGELFF.

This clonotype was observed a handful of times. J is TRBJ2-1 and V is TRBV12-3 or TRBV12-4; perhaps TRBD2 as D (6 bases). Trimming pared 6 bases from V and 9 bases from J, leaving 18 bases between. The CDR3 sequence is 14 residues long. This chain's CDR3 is CASRETREWAEQFF. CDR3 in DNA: TGTGCCAGCAGAGAGACTCGGGAGTGGGCTGAGCAGTTCTTC.

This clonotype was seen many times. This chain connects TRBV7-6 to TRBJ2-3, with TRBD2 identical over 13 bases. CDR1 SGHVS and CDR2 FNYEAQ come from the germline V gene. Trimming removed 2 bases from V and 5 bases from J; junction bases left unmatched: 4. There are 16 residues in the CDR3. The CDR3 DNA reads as TGTGCCAGCAGCTTATTCACTAGCGGGAGGGTAGATACGCAGTATTTT. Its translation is CASSLFTSGRVDTQYF.

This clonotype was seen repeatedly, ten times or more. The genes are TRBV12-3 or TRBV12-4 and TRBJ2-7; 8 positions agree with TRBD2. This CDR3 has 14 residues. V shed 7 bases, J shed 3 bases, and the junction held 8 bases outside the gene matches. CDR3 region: CASMGIAGSYEQYF. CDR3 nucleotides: TGTGCCAGCATGGGGATAGCGGGAAGCTACGAGCAGTACTTC.